The 22 T cell receptor beta chains below come from one sample, sequenced in a study of T cell repertoires in cytomegalovirus infection. From the reads, TCRdb called clonotypes with MiXCR, one entry per CDR3 protein. The data contain about 490,000 distinct CDR3 sequences, about 11% of them singletons. The specimen sequenced was PBMCs. These receptors came from a human donor in good health (CMV status not recorded). Some clones in this sample may be carry-over from other donors' samples.

In this sample, this clonotype turned up many times. The CDR3 protein is CASSLAGTGNTGELFF. The CDR3 region has the DNA TGTGCCAGCAGCTTAGCCGGGACAGGGAACACCGGGGAGCTGTTTTTT. This chain uses TRBV7-2 with TRBJ2-2, with 8 nucleotides matching TRBD1. After removal of 0 bases from V and 1 base from J, the junction contained 1 base not matched to a gene. The CDR3 length is 16 residues. CDR1 is SGHTA and CDR2 is FQGNSA in the germline V gene.

This clonotype was counted only a few times. The chain combines TRBV5-1 with TRBJ2-5; D is perhaps TRBD1 (5 bases). Germline-derived CDR1 and CDR2 are SGHRS and YFSETQ. The CDR3 is 15 residues long. V lost 2 bases and J lost 0, with 11 bases in between. CDR3 in amino acids: CASSFPPGNQETQYF. CDR3 sequence (DNA): TGCGCCAGCAGCTTTCCCCCAGGGAACCAAGAGACCCAGTACTTC.

This chain links TRBV24-1 with TRBJ2-1; no clear D. The V and J ends lost 9 bases and 6 bases respectively, with 14 bases between them. The CDR3 consists of 13 residues. Per germline, CDR1 KGHDR and CDR2 SFDVKD. The CDR3 DNA sequence: TGTGCCACCTCGGACGGTCTCCTCAATGAGCAGTTCTTC. As protein: CATSDGLLNEQFF.

This clonotype showed up many times. In nucleotides, the CDR3 is TGTGCCAGCAGCTTAACTGCTGGGGATGAAAAACTGTTTTTT. This codes for CASSLTAGDEKLFF. The chain combines TRBV7-3 with TRBJ1-4; D is ambiguous. The ends were cut back, 0 bases at V and 6 bases at J, with 8 bases in the middle. In germline, CDR1 is SGHTA, CDR2 FQGTGA. CDR3 length: 14 amino acids.

This clonotype was seen repeatedly, ten times or more. The chain carries TRBV6-1 and TRBJ1-5; weak D call: TRBD1 (5 bases). The germline V gene has CDR1 MNHNS and CDR2 SASEGT. This CDR3 region has 17 residues. The ends were cut back, 6 bases at V and 2 bases at J, with 20 bases in the middle. The CDR3 protein is CASRPTSGGVGNQPQHF. The CDR3 DNA follows: TGTGCCAGCAGACCCACTTCGGGGGGGGTGGGCAATCAGCCCCAGCATTTT.

The J gene is TRBJ2-2, the V gene TRBV10-3; no reliable D call. Germline V lookup: CDR1 ENHRY, CDR2 SYGVKD. V lost 3 bases and J lost 0, with 2 bases in between. This CDR3 has 13 residues. The CDR3 DNA sequence: TGTGCCATCAGTGAAGCGAACACCGGGGAGCTGTTTTTT. It translates to CAISEANTGELFF.

This clonotype was observed at least ten times. The chain is built from TRBV7-9 and TRBJ1-2; tentatively, D is TRBD1 (5 bases). V shed 8 bases and J shed 4 bases, with 32 bases lying between them. This CDR3 region has 19 residues. Per germline, CDR1 SEHNR and CDR2 FQNEAQ (reference sequence). This CDR3 is CASSDGARGIIPVSYGYTF. DNA of the CDR3: TGTGCCAGCTCGGACGGGGCGAGGGGAATAATTCCCGTGTCCTATGGCTACACCTTC. Together with reference TRBV7-9 and TRBJ1-2, the CDR3 gives the full variable domain: DTGVSQNPRHKITKRGQNVTFRCDPISEHNRLYWYRQTLGQGPEFLTYFQNEAQLEKSRLLSDRFSAERPKGSFSTLEIQRTEQGDSAMYLCASSDGARGIIPVSYGYTFGSGTRLTVV.

This clonotype was counted many times. This chain connects TRBV11-3 to TRBJ2-1; unclear D gene. V was shortened by 5 bases and J by 4 bases, with 15 bases between the two germline ends. CDR3 length equals 15 residues. Germline V gene data show CDR1 as SGHNT and CDR2 as YENEEA. CDR3 nucleotides: TGTGCCAGCAGCCAGGTACCCACTTCATACAATGAGCAGTTCTTC. Amino acid sequence: CASSQVPTSYNEQFF.

This clonotype was recorded many times. The chain is built from TRBV27 and TRBJ1-5, with D unclear. Trimming pared 5 bases from V and 5 bases from J, leaving 10 bases between. The germline gives CDR1 MNHEY, CDR2 SMNVEV (reference sequence). The CDR3 length is 13 residues. The CDR3 here is CASSPRPYQPQHF. The CDR3 nucleotides are TGTGCCAGCAGTCCACGACCCTATCAGCCCCAGCATTTT.

As concerns this clonotype: A read error may produce the germline difference seen at one junction end. The CDR3 sequence: CAGSYSTGASYEQYF. The CDR3 coding sequence is TGTGCCGGCAGTTACTCGACAGGGGCCTCCTACGAGCAGTACTTC. The V and J genes are TRBV6-8 and TRBJ2-7; 8 positions agree with TRBD1. CDR1 is MNHGY and CDR2 is SAAAGT in the germline V gene. This CDR3 comprises 15 residues.

In this sample, this clonotype turned up many times. The V and J genes are TRBV12-5 and TRBJ2-5, with a possible D match to TRBD2 (6 bases). V lost 6 bases and J 5 bases, leaving 16 bases between the germline ends. The germline V gene encodes CDR1 LGHNT and CDR2 FRNRAP. The CDR3 covers 14 residues. CDR3 sequence: CASGTGLGGETQYF. CDR3 nucleotide sequence: TGTGCTAGTGGGACGGGACTCGGTGGGGAGACCCAGTACTTC.

The CDR3 sequence: CASSLGGTVITLGTGELFF. CDR3 DNA: TGTGCCAGTAGTCTTGGGGGGACAGTGATCACCCTGGGCACCGGGGAGCTGTTTTTT. The genes are TRBV19 and TRBJ2-2; D might be TRBD1 (7 bases). Germline lookup yields CDR1 LNHDA and CDR2 SQIVND (reference sequence). CDR3 length: 19 amino acids. Trimming took 5 bases from V and 4 from J, leaving 26 bases between them.

This clonotype was counted many times. J is TRBJ1-1 and V is TRBV7-9, with TRBD1 matching 8 bases. Unmatched junction bases numbered 10, after V lost 5 bases and J lost 5 bases. CDR3 size: 15 residues. Germline values: CDR1 SEHNR, CDR2 FQNEAQ (reference sequence). The CDR3 region is CASSAPNRGKTEAFF. As DNA, the CDR3 is TGTGCCAGCAGCGCACCTAACAGGGGGAAAACTGAAGCTTTCTTT.

The chain couples TRBV3-1 to TRBJ2-1; D gene unclear. Deletions cut 2 bases from V and 5 bases from J, with 22 bases between. The CDR3 spans 18 residues. CDR1 and CDR2 from the germline V gene are LGHDT and YNNKEL (reference sequence). The CDR3 sequence: CASSQRVTRLERHNEQFF. The CDR3 DNA follows: TGTGCCAGCAGCCAAAGGGTTACGAGACTGGAAAGACACAATGAGCAGTTCTTC.

This clonotype appeared many times. V usage is TRBV5-1 and J usage is TRBJ2-7; D ambiguous. The germline gives CDR1 SGHRS, CDR2 YFSETQ. The CDR3 is made up of 12 amino acids. V was cut by 5 bases and J by 0 bases, with 6 bases left in between. The DNA of the CDR3 is TGCGCCAGCAGGCATACCTCCTACGAGCAGTACTTC. Translated: CASRHTSYEQYF.

This clonotype has only a few counts. V usage is TRBV9 and J usage is TRBJ2-6; the D is unclear. Trimming shortened V by 10 bases and J by 0 bases, and 20 bases separated the two germline ends. The CDR3 totals 17 residues. Germline assignment: CDR1 SGDLS and CDR2 YYNGEE. CDR3 loop: CAPPKASCISGANVLTF. For the CDR3, the DNA is TGTGCCCCCCCAAAAGCAAGTTGTATCTCTGGGGCCAACGTCCTGACTTTC.

This clonotype was counted a few times. The chain is built from TRBV20-1 and TRBJ2-7; 9 bases agree with TRBD1. The V and J ends lost 2 bases and 3 bases, in that order; junction bases with no gene match: 5. This CDR3 is built from 14 residues. Germline V gives CDR1 DFQATT, CDR2 SNEGSKA (reference sequence). The CDR3 here is CSARPGTGNYEQYF. In DNA, the CDR3 is TGCAGTGCTAGACCCGGGACAGGGAACTACGAGCAGTACTTC.

There are a few counts of this clonotype. The chain combines TRBV5-1 with TRBJ2-2, with D uncertain. CDR1 is SGHRS, CDR2 YFSETQ, per germline. This CDR3 contains 14 residues. Deletions cut 7 bases from V and 3 bases from J, with 13 bases between. This chain's CDR3 is CASGLDLYTGELFF. Written as DNA, the CDR3 is TGCGCCAGCGGCCTGGACCTATACACCGGGGAGCTGTTTTTT.

This clonotype was seen many times. This chain joins TRBV7-9 and TRBJ1-3; D not resolved. Germline lookup yields CDR1 SEHNR and CDR2 FQNEAQ (reference sequence). The CDR3 is made up of 14 amino acids. The germline V and J ends were trimmed by 2 bases and 0 bases, with 5 bases remaining between them. DNA of the CDR3: TGTGCCAGCAGCTTATCAGACTCTGGAAACACCATATATTTT. Translated: CASSLSDSGNTIYF.

This clonotype was counted ten times or more. The chain combines TRBV19 with TRBJ2-7, with TRBD2 identical over 14 bases. J gave up 4 bases and V 5 bases, and 7 bases lay outside the gene matches. The germline CDR1 and CDR2 sequences are LNHDA and SQIVND (reference sequence). The CDR3 sequence is 16 residues long. The CDR3 nucleotides read TGTGCCAGTAGTCTTGGGACTAGCGGGAGTTTATACGAGCAGTACTTC. It translates to CASSLGTSGSLYEQYF.

This clonotype was detected a few times. The chain links TRBV20-1 to TRBJ1-1; 7 bases are a match to TRBD1. This CDR3 is built from 19 residues. The germline gives CDR1 DFQATT, CDR2 SNEGSKA (reference sequence). The CDR3 here is CRADSARMGQGEKWTEAFF. CDR3 nucleotide sequence: TGCAGAGCAGACAGTGCTAGGATGGGGCAGGGGGAAAAATGGACTGAAGCTTTCTTT.

There are a few counts of this clonotype. The chain links TRBV3-1 to TRBJ1-2; maybe TRBD1 (5 bases). Germline loops: CDR1 LGHDT, CDR2 YNNKEL (reference sequence). V lost 3 bases to trimming and J lost 7 bases, with 6 bases between them. CDR3 length: 11 amino acids. CDR3 residues: CASSHQGGYTF. The CDR3 DNA is TGTGCCAGCAGCCATCAGGGTGGCTACACCTTC.